A selection of T cell receptor beta chains follows, all from one sample in a study of blood T cell repertoires in COVID-19. Using immunoSEQ multiplex PCR, the repertoire was profiled, and TCRdb retains in-frame clones only, with some absent. The table has under 200,000 clones, less than 85% seen once. The sequenced material came from PBMCs or T cells enriched from blood (not recorded which). Every receptor here comes from a woman aged 60-75 years with acute COVID-19. CDR3s include the opening cysteine and the closing phenylalanine or tryptophan. The order of the fields is J gene, D gene, V gene, CDR3 length, CDR3 protein. The D gene is left open where the match is weak.

>TRBJ2-3|.|TRBV24-1|17
CATSDNPTGATTDTQYF
>TRBJ1-4|.|TRBV13|15
CASIQSGSTNEKLFF
>TRBJ1-2|TRBD1|TRBV7-2|15
CASSPQTRTGSDSTF
>TRBJ1-2|.|TRBV5-4|11
CASRSFGGYTF
>TRBJ1-5|.|TRBV5-1|15
CASSLVGGAGQPQHF
>TRBJ2-1|TRBD2|TRBV29-1|17
CSVEGLAGGRSYNEQFF
>TRBJ2-4|TRBD2|TRBV9|16
CASSPRLAGGKNIQYF
>TRBJ2-3|.|TRBV25-1|15
CARTIKGAVTDTQYF
>TRBJ1-2|.|TRBV15|18
CATSRDLSQGFVNYGYTF
>TRBJ2-2|.|TRBV5-1|17
CASSPSLPGMNTGELFF
>TRBJ2-1|TRBD2|TRBV4-3|18
CASSQGSLAGSSYNEQFF
>TRBJ1-3|.|TRBV28|15
CASSLGGKGGNTIYF
>TRBJ1-6|.|TRBV9|15
CASTRGGGSNSPLHF
>TRBJ1-1|.|TRBV10-3|13
CAGRGTQNTEAFF
>TRBJ2-1|TRBD2|TRBV4-1|15
CASSQGGGTSNEQFF
>TRBJ1-1|.|TRBV4-2|13
CASSQDVPTEAFF
>TRBJ2-7|.|TRBV7-9|13
CASMGRNSYEQYF
>TRBJ1-2|.|TRBV5-5|15
CASSLAPGGEYGYTF
>TRBJ2-7|.|TRBV29-1|12
CSVYRGGSEQYF
>TRBJ2-1|TRBD2|TRBV4-2|18
CASSQEKLAGASYNEQFF
>TRBJ2-3|.|TRBV5-1|14
CASSGQTSSVTQYF
>TRBJ2-1|TRBD1|TRBV11-2|17
CASSSTRGQAGSNEQFF
>TRBJ2-7|TRBD1|TRBV30|15
CAWRRTGAKTYEQYF
>TRBJ2-1|TRBD2|TRBV5-1|14
CASSLIVAGAEQFF
>TRBJ1-1|.|TRBV21-1|17
CASSFLGIRGGNTEAFF
>TRBJ2-3|.|TRBV28|17
CASSWGRGERRTDTQYF
>TRBJ1-5|.|TRBV28|14
CASRGGGSNQPQHF
>TRBJ1-1|.|TRBV28|10
CASIRRTAFF
>TRBJ2-1|TRBD2|TRBV6-2/TRBV6-3|14
CASSRTSGYNEQFF
>TRBJ1-1|.|TRBV11-2|12
CASSPGGTEAFF
>TRBJ1-1|.|TRBV5-1|15
CASSFGPPLDTEAFF
>TRBJ2-1|TRBD1|TRBV5-4|12
CASSLQGDEQFF